These T cell receptor beta chains were read from a single sample in a study of shared clonotypes between healthy human individuals. The table came from immunoSEQ multiplex PCR; TCRdb's copy has only in-frame clones and leaves some out. Of about 2 million clones listed, about 95% are singletons. The source material was naive CD4+ T cells sorted from blood. The receptors originated from a man younger than 35 in good health. The CDR3 runs from the conserved cysteine through the conserved F or W. The order of the fields is CDR3 protein, CDR3 DNA, clone size, D gene, J gene, V gene. D genes are given only for firm matches. Clone size is stated in some rows and not others, as once, few, many or a class when expanded.

cdr3_aa: CASSVELASSVDTQYF
cdr3_nt: TGTGCCAGCAGCGTAGAGCTAGCGTCCTCGGTTGATACGCAGTATTTT
clone_size: NA
d_call: NA
j_call: TRBJ2-3
v_call: TRBV9

cdr3_aa: CASSLGAGDTQYF
cdr3_nt: TGCGCCAGCAGCTTGGGCGCGGGAGATACGCAGTATTTT
clone_size: once
d_call: NA
j_call: TRBJ2-3
v_call: TRBV5-1

cdr3_aa: CASSAAGSPETQYF
cdr3_nt: TGTGCCAGCAGCGCAGCGGGCTCCCCAGAGACCCAGTACTTC
clone_size: NA
d_call: NA
j_call: TRBJ2-5
v_call: TRBV9

cdr3_aa: CAWRKAATETQYF
cdr3_nt: TGTGCCTGGAGGAAGGCAGCCACCGAGACCCAGTACTTC
clone_size: NA
d_call: NA
j_call: TRBJ2-5
v_call: TRBV30

cdr3_aa: CAINPGGRYEQYF
cdr3_nt: TGTGCCATCAATCCCGGGGGGCGGTACGAGCAGTACTTC
clone_size: NA
d_call: NA
j_call: TRBJ2-7
v_call: TRBV10-3

cdr3_aa: CASSSPGQNTGELFF
cdr3_nt: TGTGCCAGTAGTTCCCCGGGACAGAACACCGGGGAGCTGTTTTTT
clone_size: NA
d_call: NA
j_call: TRBJ2-2
v_call: TRBV19

cdr3_aa: CASSIPGASEAFF
cdr3_nt: TGTGCCAGCAGTATCCCCGGGGCTTCTGAAGCTTTCTTT
clone_size: NA
d_call: NA
j_call: TRBJ1-1
v_call: TRBV28

cdr3_aa: CSVLLDLNTGELFF
cdr3_nt: TGCAGCGTTTTACTAGATCTGAACACCGGGGAGCTGTTTTTT
clone_size: NA
d_call: NA
j_call: TRBJ2-2
v_call: TRBV29-1

cdr3_aa: CAWSFGQNYEQYF
cdr3_nt: TGTGCCTGGAGTTTCGGACAGAACTACGAGCAGTACTTC
clone_size: NA
d_call: NA
j_call: TRBJ2-7
v_call: TRBV30

cdr3_aa: CASSAGLVSEQYF
cdr3_nt: TGTGCCAGCAGTGCGGGACTAGTGAGCGAGCAGTACTTC
clone_size: NA
d_call: TRBD2
j_call: TRBJ2-7
v_call: TRBV6-6

cdr3_aa: CASSFSTLQETQYF
cdr3_nt: TGTGCCAGCAGCTTCTCGACACTCCAAGAGACCCAGTACTTC
clone_size: NA
d_call: NA
j_call: TRBJ2-5
v_call: TRBV7-9

cdr3_aa: CASSLALAGPYNEQFF
cdr3_nt: TGTGCCAGCAGCTTAGCCCTAGCGGGGCCATACAATGAGCAGTTCTTC
clone_size: NA
d_call: TRBD2
j_call: TRBJ2-1
v_call: TRBV7-2

cdr3_aa: CASSWGQGRDTQYF
cdr3_nt: TGTGCCAGCAGTTGGGGACAGGGAAGAGATACGCAGTATTTT
clone_size: NA
d_call: TRBD1
j_call: TRBJ2-3
v_call: TRBV5-6

cdr3_aa: CATSRDRWGMNTGELFF
cdr3_nt: TGTGCCACCAGCAGAGATCGGTGGGGGATGAACACCGGGGAGCTGTTTTTT
clone_size: NA
d_call: NA
j_call: TRBJ2-2
v_call: TRBV15

cdr3_aa: CASSPGQGSNQPQHF
cdr3_nt: TGCGCCAGCAGCCCGGGACAGGGAAGCAATCAGCCCCAGCATTTT
clone_size: few
d_call: TRBD1
j_call: TRBJ1-5
v_call: TRBV5-1

cdr3_aa: CASTQGGQSTEAFF
cdr3_nt: TGTGCCAGCACCCAGGGGGGGCAGAGCACTGAAGCTTTCTTT
clone_size: NA
d_call: TRBD1
j_call: TRBJ1-1
v_call: TRBV2

cdr3_aa: CSVQDRVGTGELFF
cdr3_nt: TGCAGCGTTCAGGACAGGGTCGGTACCGGGGAGCTGTTTTTT
clone_size: NA
d_call: TRBD1
j_call: TRBJ2-2
v_call: TRBV29-1

cdr3_aa: CSARGGNTEAFF
cdr3_nt: TGCAGCGCTAGGGGTGGGAACACTGAAGCTTTCTTT
clone_size: NA
d_call: NA
j_call: TRBJ1-1
v_call: TRBV29-1

cdr3_aa: CASSRSWPSPYEQYF
cdr3_nt: TGTGCCAGCAGCCGCAGCTGGCCATCTCCCTACGAGCAGTACTTC
clone_size: NA
d_call: NA
j_call: TRBJ2-7
v_call: TRBV2

cdr3_aa: CASSPPSSRTYEQYF
cdr3_nt: TGTGCCAGCTCACCACCGTCCTCCAGGACCTACGAGCAGTACTTC
clone_size: NA
d_call: NA
j_call: TRBJ2-7
v_call: TRBV18

cdr3_aa: CASKLRGQHLAGGLLASYEQYF
cdr3_nt: TGTGCCAGCAAACTCAGGGGACAGCATCTAGCGGGGGGCCTATTAGCCTCCTACGAGCAGTACTTC
clone_size: NA
d_call: TRBD2
j_call: TRBJ2-7
v_call: TRBV27

cdr3_aa: CSALTDTQYF
cdr3_nt: TGCAGTGCCCTCACAGATACGCAGTATTTT
clone_size: once
d_call: NA
j_call: TRBJ2-3
v_call: TRBV20-1

cdr3_aa: CASNGRAGDYGYTF
cdr3_nt: TGTGCCAGCAACGGCAGGGCTGGGGATTATGGCTACACCTTC
clone_size: once
d_call: NA
j_call: TRBJ1-2
v_call: TRBV6-1

cdr3_aa: CASSSQRGAYNEQFF
cdr3_nt: TGTGCCAGCAGCTCACAGCGGGGGGCTTACAATGAGCAGTTCTTC
clone_size: NA
d_call: TRBD2
j_call: TRBJ2-1
v_call: TRBV11-2

cdr3_aa: CASSIYYNEQFF
cdr3_nt: TGTGCCAGTAGTATCTACTACAATGAGCAGTTCTTC
clone_size: NA
d_call: NA
j_call: TRBJ2-1
v_call: TRBV19

cdr3_aa: CASSLVGDATSNEQFF
cdr3_nt: TGTGCCAGCAGCTTAGTTGGGGATGCCACCTCCAATGAGCAGTTCTTC
clone_size: NA
d_call: NA
j_call: TRBJ2-1
v_call: TRBV7-9

cdr3_aa: CATSRPGTVNTEAFF
cdr3_nt: TGTGCCACCAGCAGACCCGGGACAGTCAACACTGAAGCTTTCTTT
clone_size: NA
d_call: TRBD1
j_call: TRBJ1-1
v_call: TRBV15

cdr3_aa: CASRTSGGAYEQYF
cdr3_nt: TGTGCCAGCAGAACTAGCGGGGGGGCTTACGAGCAGTACTTC
clone_size: NA
d_call: TRBD2
j_call: TRBJ2-7
v_call: TRBV28

cdr3_aa: CASSPGTLSEQYF
cdr3_nt: TGCGCCAGCTCCCCCGGGACTCTCTCCGAGCAGTACTTC
clone_size: NA
d_call: NA
j_call: TRBJ2-7
v_call: TRBV5-1

cdr3_aa: CASSLALNWGYTF
cdr3_nt: TGTGCCAGCAGCTTAGCGCTTAATTGGGGCTACACCTTC
clone_size: NA
d_call: NA
j_call: TRBJ1-2
v_call: TRBV7-2

cdr3_aa: CASGLAGDNEQYF
cdr3_nt: TGTGCCAGCGGACTAGCGGGAGACAACGAGCAGTACTTC
clone_size: NA
d_call: TRBD2
j_call: TRBJ2-7
v_call: TRBV25-1

cdr3_aa: CASSYVSSLMNTEAFF
cdr3_nt: TGTGCCAGCAGCTATGTATCGAGTCTCATGAACACTGAAGCTTTCTTT
clone_size: NA
d_call: NA
j_call: TRBJ1-1
v_call: TRBV5-6

cdr3_aa: CASSLGSGGGYEQYF
cdr3_nt: TGTGCCAGCAGCTTAGGAAGCGGGGGAGGCTACGAGCAGTACTTC
clone_size: NA
d_call: TRBD2
j_call: TRBJ2-7
v_call: TRBV11-2

cdr3_aa: CASSNRSGTSVAEQYF
cdr3_nt: TGTGCCAGCAGCAATCGGAGTGGGACTTCAGTCGCCGAGCAGTACTTC
clone_size: NA
d_call: NA
j_call: TRBJ2-7
v_call: TRBV21-1

cdr3_aa: CASSQATLRGYTF
cdr3_nt: TGTGCCAGCAGTCAGGCCACTCTCAGGGGCTACACCTTC
clone_size: NA
d_call: NA
j_call: TRBJ1-2
v_call: TRBV6-5

cdr3_aa: CASSVELNTEAFF
cdr3_nt: TGTGCCAGCAGCGTAGAACTGAACACTGAAGCTTTCTTT
clone_size: NA
d_call: NA
j_call: TRBJ1-1
v_call: TRBV9

cdr3_aa: CASSLGSVEETQYF
cdr3_nt: TGCGCCAGCAGCTTGGGGTCCGTGGAAGAGACCCAGTACTTC
clone_size: NA
d_call: NA
j_call: TRBJ2-5
v_call: TRBV5-1